These 6 T cell receptor beta chains came from one sample sequenced in a study of control samples from healthy donors and cancer patients. Clones were read by immunoSEQ multiplex PCR, and TCRdb kept only the in-frame ones, dropping some. The table shows about 150,000 clones, with around 96% occurring only once. The sample comprised blood. All receptors come from a middle-aged man in good health.

The chain uses TRBV6-1 and TRBJ2-7, with TRBD2 matching over 11 bases. This CDR3 region has 13 residues. The junction had 6 bases not matched to a gene; V was cut back by 8 bases and J by 6 bases. Per the germline V gene, CDR1 is MNHNS and CDR2 is SASEGT. The chain's CDR3 is CASQLAGGAEQYF. The CDR3 DNA sequence: TGTGCCAGCCAGCTAGCGGGGGGAGCCGAGCAGTACTTC.

This clone was picked up a small number of times. The V gene is TRBV30, the J gene TRBJ1-3; D unresolved. There are 13 residues in the CDR3. Germline loops: CDR1 GTSNPN, CDR2 SVGIG (reference sequence). V was pared by 0 bases and J by 4 bases, with 7 bases between. The CDR3 protein is CAWSVLGGNTIYF. The CDR3 region has the DNA TGTGCCTGGAGTGTACTGGGCGGAAACACCATATATTTT.

V and J are TRBV15 and TRBJ1-5; D unresolved. Trimming removed 1 base at V and 6 bases at J, with 13 bases between. This CDR3 spans 15 amino acids. The germline gives CDR1 LNHNV, CDR2 YYDKDF (reference sequence). CDR3 sequence: CATSRATPSRQPQHF. The DNA for the CDR3 is TGTGCCACCAGCAGAGCGACTCCTTCTCGTCAGCCCCAGCATTTT.

The rearrangement links TRBV6-5 to TRBJ1-6, with no clear D. The germline CDR1 and CDR2 sequences are MNHEY and SVGAGI. V was cut by 6 bases and J by 8 bases, with 11 bases left in between. This CDR3 region has 13 residues. CDR3 region: CASSPKSDSPLHF. The CDR3 nucleotides read TGTGCCAGCAGCCCCAAGTCCGATTCACCCCTCCACTTT.

The chain joins TRBV28 to TRBJ2-7; tentatively, D is TRBD2 (5 bases). This CDR3 is built from 13 residues. The V gene lost 1 base and the J gene lost 9 bases, with 13 bases spanning the gap. Germline V gene lookup returns CDR1 MDHEN and CDR2 SYDVKM. CDR3 loop: CASSLSRPSGQYF. CDR3 in DNA: TGTGCCAGCAGTTTATCGCGCCCCAGCGGGCAGTACTTC.

The chain links TRBV5-6 to TRBJ2-7; D is ambiguous. From germline, CDR1 is SGHDT and CDR2 YYEEEE. This CDR3 is 14 amino acids long. Trimming removed 1 base from V and 0 bases from J, with 8 bases in between. CDR3 residues: CASSLPGFSYEQYF. The CDR3, as DNA: TGTGCCAGCAGCTTGCCCGGGTTCTCCTACGAGCAGTACTTC.